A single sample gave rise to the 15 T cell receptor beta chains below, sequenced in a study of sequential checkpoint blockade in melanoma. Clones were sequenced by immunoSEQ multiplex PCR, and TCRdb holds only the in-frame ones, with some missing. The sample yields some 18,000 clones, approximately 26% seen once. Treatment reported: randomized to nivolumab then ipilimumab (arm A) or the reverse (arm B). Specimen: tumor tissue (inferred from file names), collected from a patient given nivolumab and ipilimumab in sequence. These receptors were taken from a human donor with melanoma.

The CDR3 loop reads CASRGGGQSNQPQHF. The CDR3 bases are TGTGCCAGCAGGGGGGGCGGACAGAGCAATCAGCCCCAGCATTTT. The J gene is TRBJ1-5, the V gene TRBV9, with a weak D call TRBD1 (6 bases). Germline V gene sequence: CDR1 SGDLS, CDR2 YYNGEE. CDR3 size: 15 residues. V gave up 5 bases and J gave up 1 base, with 13 bases separating them. Supplemented by reference TRBV9 and TRBJ1-5, the full variable domain reads DSGVTQTPKHLITATGQRVTLRCSPRSGDLSVYWYQQSLDQGLQFLIQYYNGEERAKGNILERFSAQQFPDLHSELNLSSLELGDSALYFCASRGGGQSNQPQHFGDGTRLSIL.

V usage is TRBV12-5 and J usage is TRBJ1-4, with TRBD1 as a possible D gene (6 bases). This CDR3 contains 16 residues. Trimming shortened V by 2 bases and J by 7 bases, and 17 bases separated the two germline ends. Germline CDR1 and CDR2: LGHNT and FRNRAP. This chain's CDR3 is CASGLYQGPIGEKLFF. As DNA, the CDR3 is TGTGCTAGTGGTTTGTATCAGGGGCCTATCGGTGAAAAACTGTTTTTT.

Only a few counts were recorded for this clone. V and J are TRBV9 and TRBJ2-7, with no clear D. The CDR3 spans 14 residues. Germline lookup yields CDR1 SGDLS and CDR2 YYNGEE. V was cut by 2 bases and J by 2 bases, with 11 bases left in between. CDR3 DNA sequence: TGTGCCAGCAGCGTTGGCCCGGCCCCCTACGAGCAGTACTTC. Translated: CASSVGPAPYEQYF.

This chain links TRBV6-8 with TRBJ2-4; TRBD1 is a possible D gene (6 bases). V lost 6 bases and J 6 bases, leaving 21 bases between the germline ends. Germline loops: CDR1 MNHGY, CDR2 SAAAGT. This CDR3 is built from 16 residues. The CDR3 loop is CASRQYGGRLGNIQYF. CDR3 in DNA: TGTGCCAGCAGACAGTATGGGGGCAGATTGGGAAACATTCAGTACTTC.

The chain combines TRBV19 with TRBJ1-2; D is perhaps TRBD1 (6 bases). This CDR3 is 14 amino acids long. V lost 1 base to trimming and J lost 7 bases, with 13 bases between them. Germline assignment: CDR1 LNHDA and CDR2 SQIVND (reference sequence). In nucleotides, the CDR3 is TGTGCCAGTAGTATAGGGGGGGCAGGGACTGGCTACACCTTC. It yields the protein CASSIGGAGTGYTF. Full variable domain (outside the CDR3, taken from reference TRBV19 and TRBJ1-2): DGGITQSPKYLFRKEGQNVTLSCEQNLNHDAMYWYRQDPGQGLRLIYYSQIVNDFQKGDIAEGYSVSREKKESFPLTVTSAQKNPTAFYLCASSIGGAGTGYTFGSGTRLTVV.

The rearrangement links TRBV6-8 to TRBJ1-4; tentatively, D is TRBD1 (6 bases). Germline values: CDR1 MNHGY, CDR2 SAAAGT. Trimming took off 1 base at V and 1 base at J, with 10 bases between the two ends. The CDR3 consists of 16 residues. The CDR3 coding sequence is TGTGCCAGCAGTTACTTCAGGGGAAGAACTAATGAAAAACTGTTTTTT. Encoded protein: CASSYFRGRTNEKLFF.

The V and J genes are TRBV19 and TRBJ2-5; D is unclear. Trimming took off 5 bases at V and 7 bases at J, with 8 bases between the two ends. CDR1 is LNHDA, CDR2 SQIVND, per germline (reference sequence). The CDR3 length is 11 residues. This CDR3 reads CASSYLGTQYF. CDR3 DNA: TGTGCCAGTAGTTATTTGGGGACCCAGTACTTC.

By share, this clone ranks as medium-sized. The CDR3 DNA sequence: TGTGCCAGCAGTTACCTCAGGGGGAACACTGAAGCTTTCTTT. Translated, it gives CASSYLRGNTEAFF. This chain links TRBV6-8 with TRBJ1-1; possibly TRBD1 for D (6 bases). The CDR3 is made up of 14 amino acids. V lost 2 bases and J 1 base, leaving 8 bases between the germline ends. The germline V gene has CDR1 MNHGY and CDR2 SAAAGT.

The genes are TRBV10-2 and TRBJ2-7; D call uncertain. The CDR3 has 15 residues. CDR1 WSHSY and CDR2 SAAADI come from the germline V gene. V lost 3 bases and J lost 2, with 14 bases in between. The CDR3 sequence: CASSDRRTGAYEQYF. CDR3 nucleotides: TGCGCCAGCAGTGATAGACGGACGGGTGCCTACGAGCAGTACTTC.

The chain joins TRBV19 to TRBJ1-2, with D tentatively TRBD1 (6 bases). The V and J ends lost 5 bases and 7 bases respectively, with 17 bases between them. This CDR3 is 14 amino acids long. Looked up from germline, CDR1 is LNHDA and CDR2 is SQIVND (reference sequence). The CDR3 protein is CASSQSGVGRGYTF. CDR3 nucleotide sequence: TGTGCCAGTAGTCAATCAGGGGTGGGACGTGGCTACACCTTC. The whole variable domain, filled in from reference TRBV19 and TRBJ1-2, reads DGGITQSPKYLFRKEGQNVTLSCEQNLNHDAMYWYRQDPGQGLRLIYYSQIVNDFQKGDIAEGYSVSREKKESFPLTVTSAQKNPTAFYLCASSQSGVGRGYTFGSGTRLTVV.

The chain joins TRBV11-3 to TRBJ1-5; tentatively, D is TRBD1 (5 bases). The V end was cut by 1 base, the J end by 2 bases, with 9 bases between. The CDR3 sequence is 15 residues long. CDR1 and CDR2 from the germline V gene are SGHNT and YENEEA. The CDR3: CASSLGRVGNQPQHF. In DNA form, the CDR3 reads TGTGCCAGCAGCTTAGGCAGGGTCGGCAATCAGCCCCAGCATTTT.

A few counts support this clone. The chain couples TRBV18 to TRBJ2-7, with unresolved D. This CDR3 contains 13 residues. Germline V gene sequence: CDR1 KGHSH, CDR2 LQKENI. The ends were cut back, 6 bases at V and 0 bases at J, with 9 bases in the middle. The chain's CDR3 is CASSPSPSYEQYF. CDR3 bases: TGTGCCAGCTCCCCCTCACCCTCCTACGAGCAGTACTTC.

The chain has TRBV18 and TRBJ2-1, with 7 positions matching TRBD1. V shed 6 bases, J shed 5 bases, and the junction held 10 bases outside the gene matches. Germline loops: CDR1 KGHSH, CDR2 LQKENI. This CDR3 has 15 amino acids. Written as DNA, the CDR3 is TGTGCCAGCTCCACCAGACAGGGTGCCCACAATGAGCAGTTCTTC. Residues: CASSTRQGAHNEQFF. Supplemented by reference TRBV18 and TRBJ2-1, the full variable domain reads NAGVMQNPRHLVRRRGQEARLRCSPMKGHSHVYWYRQLPEEGLKFMVYLQKENIIDESGMPKERFSAEFPKEGPSILRIQQVVRGDSAAYFCASSTRQGAHNEQFFGPGTRLTVL.

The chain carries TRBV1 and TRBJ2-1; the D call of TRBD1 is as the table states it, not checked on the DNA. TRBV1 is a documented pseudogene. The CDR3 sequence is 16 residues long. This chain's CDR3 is CTSSQEPRGSYNEQFF. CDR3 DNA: TGCACCAGCAGCCAAGAACCAAGGGGGTCCTACAATGAGCAGTTCTTC.

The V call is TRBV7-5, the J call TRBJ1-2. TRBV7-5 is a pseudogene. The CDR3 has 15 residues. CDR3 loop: CASTGLVTANYGYTF. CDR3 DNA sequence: TGTGCCAGCACCGGGCTTGTTACAGCTAACTATGGCTACACCTTC.